Listed below are T cell receptor beta chains from one sample, sequenced in a study of cytomegalovirus exposure and HLA in healthy donors. The table came from immunoSEQ multiplex PCR; TCRdb's copy has only in-frame clones and leaves some out. The sample shows approximately 190,000 clones, 81% of them seen only once. The sample comprised PBMCs. These receptors were taken from a man between 35 and 55 years old in good health and CMV-seropositive. The CDR3 runs from the conserved cysteine through the conserved F or W. A D gene is named only where the DNA matches it firmly. Part of the rows lack a size; the others show once, few, many or a class for expanded clones.

TRBV10-3,TRBJ1-5,TRBD1,-,TGTGCCAGCAGGCCTCGGACAGGGGGCTTTCAGCCCCAGCATTTT,CASRPRTGGFQPQHF
TRBV29-1,TRBJ2-1,-,-,TGCAGCGTCGTAGGGGGGGAGACCTACAATGAGCAGTTCTTC,CSVVGGETYNEQFF
TRBV4-1,TRBJ2-1,TRBD2,-,TGCGCCAGCAGCCTAGGGGCTAGCGGAGATGAGCAGTTCTTC,CASSLGASGDEQFF
TRBV18,TRBJ2-7,-,-,TGTGCCAGCTCTCCGGGTCCGGGAGAGCAGTACTTC,CASSPGPGEQYF
TRBV9,TRBJ2-2,TRBD1,-,TGTGCCAGCACCCCGGACAGGCCGAACACCGGGGAGCTGTTTTTT,CASTPDRPNTGELFF
TRBV2,TRBJ1-2,-,-,TGTGCCAGCAGTGACTTTGGCGACAGGATAGGAGGCTACACCTTC,CASSDFGDRIGGYTF
TRBV5-8,TRBJ1-4,-,few,TGTGCCAGCAGCTTTAACAGGGAAAAACTGTTTTTT,CASSFNREKLFF
TRBV7-9,TRBJ1-1,-,-,TGTGCCAGCAGCTTAGGAGACAGAAAGAACACTGAAGCTTTCTTT,CASSLGDRKNTEAFF
TRBV10-3,TRBJ1-2,TRBD1,-,TGTGCCATCAACGGACAGGGGCTAGCCTATGGCTACACCTTC,CAINGQGLAYGYTF
TRBV9,TRBJ2-2,TRBD1,-,TGTGCCAGCAGCGTAGGGACAGGGGATCCCACCGGGGAGCTGTTTTTT,CASSVGTGDPTGELFF
TRBV5-4,TRBJ1-1,-,-,TGTGCCAGCAGCTTTTCATACGGCAGGGGAAGGGACACTGAAGCTTTCTTT,CASSFSYGRGRDTEAFF
TRBV18,TRBJ2-1,TRBD2,-,TGTGCCAGCTCACCAACTAGCGGGGGGGAGCAGTTCTTC,CASSPTSGGEQFF
TRBV4-1,TRBJ2-5,-,-,TGCGCCAGCAGCCAAGATGGAGGGACCCAGTACTTC,CASSQDGGTQYF
TRBV6-5,TRBJ1-6,-,-,TGTGCCAGCAGTTACTCGATGAGTAGACAGAATTCACCCCTCCACTTT,CASSYSMSRQNSPLHF
TRBV12-5,TRBJ2-7,TRBD1,-,TGTGCTAGTGGTTTAGGACAGGGTACATTCGTTTACGAGCAGTACTTC,CASGLGQGTFVYEQYF
TRBV14,TRBJ1-1,-,-,TGTGCCAGCAGCCCGGCCCCAGGTACTGAAGCTTTCTTT,CASSPAPGTEAFF
TRBV5-4,TRBJ2-1,TRBD1,-,TGTGCCAGCAGCTACCCTCCCGGGACAGGGGTAAATGAGCAGTTCTTC,CASSYPPGTGVNEQFF
TRBV7-9,TRBJ2-3,-,-,TGTGCCAGCAGCACGAACGCGCCGGATACGCAGTATTTT,CASSTNAPDTQYF
TRBV18,TRBJ2-7,-,few,TGTGCCAGCTCACCACCGGCAGTTCCCAAGCAGTACTTC,CASSPPAVPKQYF
TRBV14,TRBJ2-6,TRBD1,few,TGTGCCAGCAGCCACTGGACAGGCACTGGGGCCAACGTCCTGACTTTC,CASSHWTGTGANVLTF
TRBV11-2,TRBJ2-2,-,-,TGTGCCAGCAGCTTAGAGCGGCAGAGCGGGGAGCTGTTTTTT,CASSLERQSGELFF
TRBV10-3,TRBJ2-2,-,-,TGTGCCATCCATGGAGACACCGGGGAGCTGTTTTTT,CAIHGDTGELFF
TRBV7-9,TRBJ2-5,TRBD2,-,TGTGCCAGCAGCCCCGCGGGACTAGCGGGGGGGCAAGAGACCCAGTACTTC,CASSPAGLAGGQETQYF
TRBV5-5,TRBJ1-1,-,once,TGTGCCAGCAGCTTGGGGACGGGGGGGGCATCAGAAGCTTTCTTT,CASSLGTGGASEAFF
TRBV13,TRBJ2-5,-,-,TGTGCCAGCAGCTTACCAGACCAAGAGACCCAGTACTTC,CASSLPDQETQYF
TRBV6-4,TRBJ2-2,TRBD1,few,TGTGCCAGCAGTGAACAGGGGCAGAACACCGGGGAGCTGTTTTTT,CASSEQGQNTGELFF
TRBV7-2,TRBJ2-3,-,-,TGTGCCAGCAGCTTAGGTCCGGGGGGCACAGATACGCAGTATTTT,CASSLGPGGTDTQYF
TRBV5-1,TRBJ2-2,-,-,TGCGCCAGCAGCAGAGGACAGGGAGGGTTCAACGGGGAGCTGTTTTTT,CASSRGQGGFNGELFF
TRBV10-1,TRBJ2-7,-,once,TGCGCCAGCAGTGAGGGAGCGCCCGGGGTATACGAGCAGTACTTC,CASSEGAPGVYEQYF
TRBV7-3,TRBJ2-2,-,-,TGTGCCAGCAGCACAAATCAGGGGAACACCGGGGAGCTGTTTTTT,CASSTNQGNTGELFF
TRBV6-5,TRBJ2-7,TRBD1,-,TGTGCCAGCAGTTACCCCTCCGGGACAGGGGGGTACGAGCAGTACTTC,CASSYPSGTGGYEQYF
TRBV4-3,TRBJ2-1,TRBD1,-,TGCGCCAGCAGCCCTGGGACAGTTTCGTACAATGAGCAGTTCTTC,CASSPGTVSYNEQFF
TRBV19,TRBJ2-7,TRBD1,-,TGTGCCAGTAGAACCGGGACAGTACCCTACGAGCAGTACTTC,CASRTGTVPYEQYF
TRBV5-1,TRBJ1-2,TRBD1,-,TGCGCCAGCAGCTGGCGGACAGGGGATGGCTACACCTTC,CASSWRTGDGYTF
TRBV10-3,TRBJ1-1,TRBD1,few,TGTGCCATCAGTCCCGGGACAGGGGCTTTCTTT,CAISPGTGAFF
TRBV5-8,TRBJ2-3,TRBD2,-,TGTGCCAGCAGCTTGGAGAGGACTAGCGGCACAGATACGCAGTATTTT,CASSLERTSGTDTQYF
TRBV19,TRBJ2-2,TRBD2,-,TGTGCCAGTAGTATTTCGACTAGCGGGACGGGCACCGGGGAGCTGTTTTTT,CASSISTSGTGTGELFF
TRBV5-6,TRBJ1-4,-,-,TGTGCCAGCAGCCTAGGTGCAGTTACTACGGAAAAACTGTTTTTT,CASSLGAVTTEKLFF
TRBV6-1,TRBJ2-7,TRBD1,-,TGTGCCAGCAGTGAACTAGGCAAGGACAGGACCTACGAGCAGTACTTC,CASSELGKDRTYEQYF
TRBV6-1,TRBJ1-1,-,-,TGTGCCAGCAGTGAAGGAACTACCTCCGCTTTCTTT,CASSEGTTSAFF
TRBV7-9,TRBJ1-2,TRBD1,-,TGTGCCAGCAGCCAGGACAGGGGAAATGGCTACACCTTC,CASSQDRGNGYTF
TRBV7-6,TRBJ2-7,TRBD1,-,TGTGCCAGCAGCTCCGGGACAGGGCTCATCGAGCAGTACTTC,CASSSGTGLIEQYF
TRBV6-5,TRBJ2-7,-,-,TGTGCCAGCAGCCACCCTAAGACAGGCTACGAGCAGTACTTC,CASSHPKTGYEQYF
TRBV7-9,TRBJ2-7,TRBD2,-,TGTGCCAGCAGGGCTAGCGGGGGGGCCTCCTACGAGCAGTACTTC,CASRASGGASYEQYF
TRBV6-5,TRBJ1-5,-,-,TGTGCCAGCAGTTACTCCCACGGGGATGGCAATCAGCCCCAGCATTTT,CASSYSHGDGNQPQHF
TRBV2,TRBJ1-1,-,-,TGTGCCAGCAGTGAATCCTTTATGAACACTGAAGCTTTCTTT,CASSESFMNTEAFF
TRBV6-1,TRBJ1-1,-,-,TGTGCCAGCACCCTTGCCTCCCAGGGGCCGTATGAAGCTTTCTTT,CASTLASQGPYEAFF
TRBV2,TRBJ1-5,TRBD1,few,TGTGCCAGCTGTTTCACTGGACAGGATAGCAATCAGCCCCAGCATTTT,CASCFTGQDSNQPQHF
TRBV6-5,TRBJ1-3,-,-,TGTGCCAGCAGTCGCCTCGGGGCTGGAAACACCATATATTTT,CASSRLGAGNTIYF